Only one count was recorded for the clone carrying this T cell receptor (beta chain). Its specificity is unknown. TCRdb processed the reads anew with MiXCR; each CDR3 protein has one entry. The sample consists of 150,000 to 200,000 distinct CDR3 sequences, approximately 19% of them appearing once. The sample belongs to a study of T cell repertoires in cytomegalovirus infection. Overall study context: It can be stated that public TCR beta signatures indicated CMV infection as well as a matching HLA type.

Regarding the study as a whole: Carriers of CMV plus the relevant HLA were identified by cumulative public TCR beta family frequency. HLA-C-restricted, CMV-specific TCR beta clonotypes were dominant ex vivo.

This sequence originates from a human donor in good health (CMV status not recorded). Some clones in this sample may be carry-over from other donors' samples. What was sequenced was PBMCs.

The CDR3 region is CASSFPTGSPQDTDTQYF. DNA of the CDR3: TGTGCCAGCAGTTTTCCGACAGGTTCACCACAGGACACAGATACGCAGTATTTT. V gene TRBV6-2 or TRBV6-3 combines with J gene TRBJ2-3; possible D gene TRBD1, 6 bases. Germline CDR1 is MNHEY and CDR2 is SVGEGT. This CDR3 region has 18 residues. V lost 4 bases to trimming and J lost 2 bases, with 22 bases between them.